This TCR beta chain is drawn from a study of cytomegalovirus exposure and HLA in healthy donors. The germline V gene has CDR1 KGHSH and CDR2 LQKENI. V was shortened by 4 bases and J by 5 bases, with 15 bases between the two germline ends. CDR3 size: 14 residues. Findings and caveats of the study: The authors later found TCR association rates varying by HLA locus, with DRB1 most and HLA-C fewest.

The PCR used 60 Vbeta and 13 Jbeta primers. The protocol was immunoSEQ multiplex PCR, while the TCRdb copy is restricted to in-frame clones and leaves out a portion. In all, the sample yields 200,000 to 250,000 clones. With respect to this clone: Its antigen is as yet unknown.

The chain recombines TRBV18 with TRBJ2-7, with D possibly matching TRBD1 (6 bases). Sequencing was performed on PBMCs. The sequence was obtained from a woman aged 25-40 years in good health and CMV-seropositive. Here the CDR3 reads CASSLYRAGDEQYF. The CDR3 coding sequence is TGTGCCAGCTCACTTTACCGGGCAGGGGACGAGCAGTACTTC.